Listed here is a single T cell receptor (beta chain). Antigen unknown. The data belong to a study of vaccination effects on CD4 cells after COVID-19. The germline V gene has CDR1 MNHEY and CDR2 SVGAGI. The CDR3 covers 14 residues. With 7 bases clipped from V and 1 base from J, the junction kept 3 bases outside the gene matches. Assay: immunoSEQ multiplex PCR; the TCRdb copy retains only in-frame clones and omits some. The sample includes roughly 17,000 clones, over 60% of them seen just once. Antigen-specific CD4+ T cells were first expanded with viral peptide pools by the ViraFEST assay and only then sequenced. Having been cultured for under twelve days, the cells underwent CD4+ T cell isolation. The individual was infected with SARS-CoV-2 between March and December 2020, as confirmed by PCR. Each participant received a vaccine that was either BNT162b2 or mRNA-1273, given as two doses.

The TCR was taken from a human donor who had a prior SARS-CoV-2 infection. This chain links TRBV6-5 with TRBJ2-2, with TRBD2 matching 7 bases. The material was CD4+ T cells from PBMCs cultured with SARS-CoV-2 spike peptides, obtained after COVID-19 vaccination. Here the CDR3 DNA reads TGTGCCAGCACCAGCGGGGTGAACACCGGGGAGCTGTTTTTT. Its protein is CASTSGVNTGELFF.